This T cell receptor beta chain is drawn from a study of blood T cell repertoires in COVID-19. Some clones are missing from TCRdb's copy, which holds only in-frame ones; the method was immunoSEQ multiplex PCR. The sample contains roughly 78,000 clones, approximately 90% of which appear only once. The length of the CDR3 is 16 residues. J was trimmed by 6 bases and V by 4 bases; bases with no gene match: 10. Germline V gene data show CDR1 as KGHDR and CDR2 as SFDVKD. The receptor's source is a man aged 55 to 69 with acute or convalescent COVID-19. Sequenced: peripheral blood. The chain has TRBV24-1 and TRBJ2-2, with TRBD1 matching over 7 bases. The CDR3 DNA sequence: TGTGCCACCAGTGACCCCTACAGGGGTGACCCCGGGGAGCTGTTTTTT. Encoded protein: CATSDPYRGDPGELFF.